This is a list of T cell receptor beta chains from one sample in a study of CD8+ T cells in alopecia areata. Sequencing used immunoSEQ multiplex PCR; TCRdb keeps in-frame clones, though not all of them. This table has 200,000 to 250,000 clones, 50% to 65% appearing once. Sequencing used CD4+ T cells sorted from blood, obtained at week 0. These receptor sequences come from a human donor with alopecia areata. CDR3s include the opening cysteine and the closing phenylalanine or tryptophan. A D gene is named only where the DNA matches it firmly. Where a row states a size, it is once, few, many or the class of an expanded clone; other rows omit it.

>NA|TRBJ1-6|few|TRBV9
TGTGCCAGCAGTGCTCAGGGAACGAGGGATTCACCCCTCCACTTT
CASSAQGTRDSPLHF
>NA|TRBJ1-1|NA|TRBV6-1
TGTGCCAGCAGCCGGACAGATAGTAGCACTGAAGCTTTCTTT
CASSRTDSSTEAFF
>NA|TRBJ2-4|NA|TRBV9
TGTGCCAGCAGTGCGGGCTTCGAAAACATTCAGTACTTC
CASSAGFENIQYF
>TRBD2|TRBJ2-3|few|TRBV10-3
TGTGCCATCAGTGATCAACTAGCGGGACCAGATACGCAGTATTTT
CAISDQLAGPDTQYF
>NA|TRBJ2-5|many|TRBV14
TGTGCCAGCAGCCAAGATCCACTAGGTCGGGCCCAGTACTTC
CASSQDPLGRAQYF
>NA|TRBJ2-3|few|TRBV5-1
TGCGCCAGCAGCTTGGGCGGGAGCACAGATACGCAGTATTTT
CASSLGGSTDTQYF
>NA|TRBJ1-6|NA|TRBV7-9
TGTGCCAGCAGTCGGGGGTCGACCCTCCACTTT
CASSRGSTLHF
>NA|TRBJ2-7|NA|TRBV9
TGTGCCAGCAGCGGGACGCCCGACTCCTACGAGCAGTACTTC
CASSGTPDSYEQYF
>NA|TRBJ1-3|NA|TRBV30
TGTGCCTGGAACGACGTCCCCCGCTCTGGAAACACCATATATTTT
CAWNDVPRSGNTIYF
>NA|TRBJ2-1|few|TRBV9
TGTGCCAGCAGCGACCCGATCGCGGCCGGGGGAAACAATGAGCAGTTCTTC
CASSDPIAAGGNNEQFF
>NA|TRBJ2-2|few|TRBV29-1
TGCAGCGGTGACAGATCTTCCGGGGAGCTGTTTTTT
CSGDRSSGELFF
>TRBD2|TRBJ2-5|once|TRBV5-1
TGCGCCAGCAGCCCGGGGCCTAGCGGGAGTGCAAAGACCCAGTACTTC
CASSPGPSGSAKTQYF
>NA|TRBJ1-2|NA|TRBV4-1
TGCGCCAGCAGCTCGGGACTGAGCTCGAACTATGGCTACACCTTC
CASSSGLSSNYGYTF
>NA|TRBJ2-3|NA|TRBV30
TGTGCCTGGACAGGGTTGACAGATACGCAGTATTTT
CAWTGLTDTQYF
>NA|TRBJ2-6|NA|TRBV5-4
TGTGCCAGCAGCTTGGCGGGGGCTGGTGGGGCCAACGTCCTGACTTTC
CASSLAGAGGANVLTF
>NA|TRBJ2-3|NA|TRBV29-1
TGCAGCGTTAGGCTAGCCCTCGTGAATACGCAGTATTTT
CSVRLALVNTQYF
>NA|TRBJ1-5|few|TRBV5-6
TGTGCCAGCAGCTTCCGGGACGGTAGCAATCAGCCCCAGCATTTT
CASSFRDGSNQPQHF
>TRBD2|TRBJ2-1|NA|TRBV9
TGTGCCAGCAGCGGTCGAGCGAGCGGGGGCAACAATGAGCAGTTCTTC
CASSGRASGGNNEQFF
>TRBD1|TRBJ1-4|few|TRBV5-8
TGTGCCAGCAGCTTGGGGGACAGGCCCCGTGAGTTT
CASSLGDRPREF
>TRBD1|TRBJ1-6|NA|TRBV5-1
TGCGCCAGCAGCCAGGGGGTGTTGGATTCACCCCTCCACTTT
CASSQGVLDSPLHF